This T cell receptor beta chain was profiled in a study of blood T cells in healthy people across ages. Overall study findings and caveats: Getting older went along with TCR beta diversity per million T cells dropping roughly linearly.

A sample-barcoded 5' primer and a J-beta primer mix were used in a second PCR of roughly 6 to 11 cycles. Each cDNA molecule was tagged by a template-switch adaptor that had 12 random nucleotides. TCRdb ran MiXCR on the 5' RACE reads and lists one entry per CDR3 protein. This table holds about 1.4 million distinct CDR3 sequences, roughly 59% found once. Note on this clonotype: The antigen is not known.

Looked up from germline, CDR1 is GTSNPN and CDR2 is SVGIG (reference sequence). The CDR3 extends over 11 amino acids. Trimming left V 8 bases short and J 2 bases short, with 4 bases between. The V gene is TRBV30, the J gene TRBJ2-6; the D is unclear. The sequence came from a man aged 18 to 29 in good health. The sample taken for sequencing was blood. The CDR3 here is CAATGANVLTF. The CDR3 region has the DNA TGTGCCGCCACTGGGGCCAACGTCCTGACTTTC. Variable domain in full (rest from reference TRBV30 and TRBJ2-6): SQTIHQWPATLVQPVGSPLSLECTVEGTSNPNLYWYRQAAGRGLQLLFYSVGIGQISSEVPQNLSASRPQDRQFILSSKKLLLSDSGFYLCAATGANVLTFGAGSRLTVL.